This paragraph reports one T cell receptor beta chain. V shed 7 bases and J shed 0 bases, with 10 bases lying between them. This CDR3 region has 14 residues. Germline V gene data show CDR1 as MNHEY and CDR2 as SVGAGI. Patients at the Seattle site were enrolled during active infection and followed longitudinally. Original methodology: Reference gene primer amplification yielded estimated nucleated cell counts. Profiled with immunoSEQ multiplex PCR; TCRdb holds only in-frame clones, not every one. V, J and clone size are those of that table, while D and trimming were read from the DNA. The sample contains about 87,000 clones, around 91% of which appear only once. This specimen belongs to a study of blood T cell repertoires in COVID-19. Across the whole study: COVID-19 samples, acute and convalescent, were from the United States, Italy and Spain. In each case, the material was cDNA or gDNA derived from T cells, B-cell-depleted T cells, or PBMCs.

The clonotype comes from a man aged 18 to 35 with COVID-19, enrolled during active disease. The sample was peripheral blood. The J gene is TRBJ2-1, the V gene TRBV6-5; tentative D call: TRBD2 (6 bases). The CDR3 loop is CASTAGLSYNEQFF. DNA for the CDR3: TGTGCCAGCACCGCGGGGCTCTCCTACAATGAGCAGTTCTTC.